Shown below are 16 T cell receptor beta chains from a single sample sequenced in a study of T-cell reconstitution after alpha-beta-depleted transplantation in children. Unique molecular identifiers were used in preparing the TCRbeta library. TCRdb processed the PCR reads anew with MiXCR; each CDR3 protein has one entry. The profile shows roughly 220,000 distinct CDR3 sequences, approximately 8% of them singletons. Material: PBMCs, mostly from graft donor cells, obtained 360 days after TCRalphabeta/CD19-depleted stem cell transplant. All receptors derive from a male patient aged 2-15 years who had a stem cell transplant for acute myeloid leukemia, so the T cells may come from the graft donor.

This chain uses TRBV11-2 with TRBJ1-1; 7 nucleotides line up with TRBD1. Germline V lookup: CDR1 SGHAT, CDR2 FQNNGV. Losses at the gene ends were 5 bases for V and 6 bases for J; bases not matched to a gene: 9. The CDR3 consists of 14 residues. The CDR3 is CASSLRGRSPEAFF. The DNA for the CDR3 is TGTGCCAGCAGCCTAAGGGGGCGAAGCCCTGAAGCTTTCTTT.

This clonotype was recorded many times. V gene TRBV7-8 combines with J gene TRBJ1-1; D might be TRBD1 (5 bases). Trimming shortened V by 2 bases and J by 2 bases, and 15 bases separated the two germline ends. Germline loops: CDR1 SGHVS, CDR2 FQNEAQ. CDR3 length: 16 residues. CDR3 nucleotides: TGTGCCAGCAGCTTATTTAGGACAAGACTTAACACTGAAGCTTTCTTT. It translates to CASSLFRTRLNTEAFF.

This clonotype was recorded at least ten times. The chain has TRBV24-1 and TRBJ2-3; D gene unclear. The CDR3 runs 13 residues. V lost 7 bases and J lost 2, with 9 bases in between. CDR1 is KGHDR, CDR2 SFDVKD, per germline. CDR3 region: CATSPAHTDTQYF. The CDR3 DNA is TGTGCCACCAGCCCGGCGCACACAGATACGCAGTATTTT.

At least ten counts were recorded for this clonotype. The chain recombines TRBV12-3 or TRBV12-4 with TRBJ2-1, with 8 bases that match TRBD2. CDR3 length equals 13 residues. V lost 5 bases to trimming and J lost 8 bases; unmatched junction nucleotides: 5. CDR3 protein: CASSDRAGDEQFF. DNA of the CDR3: TGTGCCAGCAGTGACCGAGCGGGAGATGAGCAGTTCTTC.

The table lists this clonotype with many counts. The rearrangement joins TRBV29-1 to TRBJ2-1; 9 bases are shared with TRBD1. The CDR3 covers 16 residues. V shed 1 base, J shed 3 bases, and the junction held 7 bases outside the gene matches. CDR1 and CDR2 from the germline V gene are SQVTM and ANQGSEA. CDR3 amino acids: CSVEGPRDRVYNEQFF. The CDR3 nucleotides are TGCAGCGTTGAAGGTCCCCGGGACAGGGTCTACAATGAGCAGTTCTTC.

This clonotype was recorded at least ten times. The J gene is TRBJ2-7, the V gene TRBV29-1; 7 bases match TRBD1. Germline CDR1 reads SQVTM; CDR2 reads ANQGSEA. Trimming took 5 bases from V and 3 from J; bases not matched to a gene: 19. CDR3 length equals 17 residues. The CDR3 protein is CSVQADRWGKGRYEQYF. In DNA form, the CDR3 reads TGCAGCGTTCAGGCGGACAGGTGGGGGAAGGGTCGCTACGAGCAGTACTTC.

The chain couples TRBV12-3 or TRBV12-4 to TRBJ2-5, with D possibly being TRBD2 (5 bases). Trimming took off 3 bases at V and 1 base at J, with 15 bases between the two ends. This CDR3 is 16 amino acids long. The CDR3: CASSFRTGIGQETQYF. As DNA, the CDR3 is TGTGCCAGCAGTTTTCGAACGGGGATAGGCCAAGAGACCCAGTACTTC.

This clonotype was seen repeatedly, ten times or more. Written as DNA, the CDR3 is TGTGCCAGCAGTCCACCGTGGCTCAACACCGGGGAGCTGTTTTTT. Its translation is CASSPPWLNTGELFF. J is TRBJ2-2 and V is TRBV28, with D hard to call. Per the germline V gene, CDR1 is MDHEN and CDR2 is SYDVKM. The CDR3 length is 15 residues. The V gene lost 5 bases and the J gene lost 2 bases, with 12 bases spanning the gap. Full variable domain (rest looked up from reference TRBV28 and TRBJ2-2): DVKVTQSSRYLVKRTGEKVFLECVQDMDHENMFWYRQDPGLGLRLIYFSYDVKMKEKGDIPEGYSVSREKKERFSLILESASTNQTSMYLCASSPPWLNTGELFFGEGSRLTVL.

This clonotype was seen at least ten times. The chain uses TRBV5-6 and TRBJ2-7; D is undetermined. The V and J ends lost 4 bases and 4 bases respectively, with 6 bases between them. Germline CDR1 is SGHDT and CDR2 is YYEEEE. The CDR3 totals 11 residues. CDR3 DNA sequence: TGTGCCAGCAGCCAACAATACGAGCAGTACTTC. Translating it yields CASSQQYEQYF.

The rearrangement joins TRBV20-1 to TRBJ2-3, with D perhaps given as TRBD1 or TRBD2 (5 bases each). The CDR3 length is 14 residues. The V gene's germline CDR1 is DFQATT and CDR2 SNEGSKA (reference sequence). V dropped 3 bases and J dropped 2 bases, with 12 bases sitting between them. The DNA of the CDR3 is TGCAGTGCTAGCGAGGGGATCAACACAGATACGCAGTATTTT. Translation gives CSASEGINTDTQYF.

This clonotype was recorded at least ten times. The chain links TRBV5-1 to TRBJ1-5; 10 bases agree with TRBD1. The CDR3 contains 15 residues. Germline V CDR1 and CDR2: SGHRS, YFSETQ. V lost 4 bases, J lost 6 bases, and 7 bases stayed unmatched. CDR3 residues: CASSIGQGEGQPQHF. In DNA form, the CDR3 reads TGCGCCAGCAGCATCGGACAGGGGGAAGGTCAGCCCCAGCATTTT.

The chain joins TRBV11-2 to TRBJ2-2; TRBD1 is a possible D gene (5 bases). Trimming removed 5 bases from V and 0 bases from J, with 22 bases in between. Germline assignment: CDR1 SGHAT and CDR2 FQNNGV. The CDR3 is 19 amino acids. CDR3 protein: CASSPRVMGRITNTGELFF. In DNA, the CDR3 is TGTGCCAGCAGCCCCAGGGTAATGGGGCGGATTACGAACACCGGGGAGCTGTTTTTT.

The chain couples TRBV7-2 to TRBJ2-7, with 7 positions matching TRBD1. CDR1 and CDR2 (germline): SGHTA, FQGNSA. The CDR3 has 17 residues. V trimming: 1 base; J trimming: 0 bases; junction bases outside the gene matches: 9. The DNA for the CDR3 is TGTGCCAGCAGCTTAGGACCCGGGACAGCGTCCTCCTACGAGCAGTACTTC. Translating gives CASSLGPGTASSYEQYF.

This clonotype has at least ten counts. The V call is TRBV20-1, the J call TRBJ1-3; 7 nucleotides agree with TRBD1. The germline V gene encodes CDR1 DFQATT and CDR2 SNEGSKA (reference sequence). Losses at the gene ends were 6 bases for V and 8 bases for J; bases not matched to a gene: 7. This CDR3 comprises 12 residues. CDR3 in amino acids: CSAEGAGDTIYF. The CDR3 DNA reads TGCAGTGCGGAGGGGGCTGGGGACACCATATATTTT.

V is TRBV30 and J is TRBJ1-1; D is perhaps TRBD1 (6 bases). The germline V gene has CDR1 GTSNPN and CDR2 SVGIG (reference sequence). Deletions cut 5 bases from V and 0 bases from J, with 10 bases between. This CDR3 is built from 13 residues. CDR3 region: CAWDRRLNTEAFF. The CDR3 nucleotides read TGTGCCTGGGACAGGAGATTGAACACTGAAGCTTTCTTT.

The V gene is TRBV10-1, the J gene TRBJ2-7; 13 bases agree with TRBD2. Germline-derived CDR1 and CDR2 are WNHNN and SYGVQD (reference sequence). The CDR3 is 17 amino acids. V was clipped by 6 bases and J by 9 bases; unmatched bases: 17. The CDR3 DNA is TGCGCCAGCAGAAATTTTGCCGGGACTAGCGGGGTAAAGGCGCAGTACTTC. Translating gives CASRNFAGTSGVKAQYF.